The entry that follows covers one T cell receptor beta chain sequence. What it binds is unknown. The PCR employed 60 Vbeta primers together with 13 Jbeta primers. The assay was immunoSEQ multiplex PCR, and TCRdb's table has in-frame clones only and misses some. The repertoire holds 100,000 to 150,000 clones, roughly 80% seen once, with more than 2.5% in the top ten. Germline-derived CDR1 and CDR2 are SEHNR and FQNEAQ (reference sequence). The CDR3 is 13 amino acids. V lost 1 base to trimming and J lost 8 bases, with 11 bases between them. The sample comes from a study of cytomegalovirus exposure and HLA in healthy donors. General study points: The authors enumerated over 150 TCR beta chains as linked to cytomegalovirus. Common viral pathogens (according to a later analysis) appeared linked to several of the most significant clusters.

The chain combines TRBV7-9 with TRBJ1-2; D perhaps matches TRBD1 (5 bases). What was sequenced was PBMCs. The receptor was isolated from a woman aged 50 to 65 in good health and CMV-seronegative. CDR3 region: CASSLEQEAGYTF. The DNA of the CDR3 is TGTGCCAGCAGCTTAGAACAGGAAGCGGGCTACACCTTC.